This T cell receptor (beta chain) was documented in a study of T cells in Graves' hyperthyroidism and ophthalmopathy. Findings and caveats of the study: Ophthalmopathy stood apart from stable hyperthyroidism in a 13 V-J model. It was a median roughly six months before onset that the model predicted ophthalmopathy.

CDR1 is KGHDR, CDR2 SFDVKD, per germline. With V trimmed by 3 bases and J by 8 bases, 6 bases remained unmatched. This CDR3 spans 15 amino acids. There are a few counts of this clonotype. What it binds is unknown. The study enrolled patients aged 18 to 65 with newly diagnosed hyperthyroidism of under 2 months' duration. Those patients with uncontrolled infection, other autoimmune disease, pregnancy or lactation were excluded. The investigators amplified TCR beta CDR3 regions from RNA transcripts. TCR CDR3 regions were first amplified by RT-PCR with HTBI primers. TCRdb itself ran the multiplex PCR reads through MiXCR, one entry per CDR3 protein. The table includes about 570,000 distinct CDR3 sequences, around 15% detected once.

The receptor was isolated from a woman aged 40 to 50 with Graves' hyperthyroidism. The sequencing sample was made of blood. V and J are TRBV24-1 and TRBJ2-1, with TRBD2 matching over 10 bases. CDR3 sequence: CATSDSGRAGDEQFF. The DNA of the CDR3 is TGTGCCACCAGTGATAGCGGGAGGGCCGGCGATGAGCAGTTCTTC.